The 18 T cell receptor beta chains below all came from one sample that was sequenced in a study of cytomegalovirus exposure and HLA in healthy donors. The PCR contained 60 Vbeta and 13 Jbeta primers. Data came from immunoSEQ multiplex PCR; TCRdb stores just in-frame clones and leaves some out. The table shows about 77,000 clones, with around three quarters occurring only once. The specimen sequenced was PBMCs. Receptors originate from a man aged 40-49 years in good health and CMV-seronegative.

This clone was observed once. The rearrangement links TRBV5-1 to TRBJ2-5; 7 bases are shared with TRBD2. V trimming: 6 bases; J trimming: 6 bases; junction bases outside the gene matches: 11. The CDR3 spans 14 residues. Germline V gives CDR1 SGHRS, CDR2 YFSETQ. The CDR3 DNA reads as TGCGCCAGCACCGCCGGGACTACAGTAAAGACCCAGTACTTC. Its translation is CASTAGTTVKTQYF. Variable domain in full (rest from reference TRBV5-1 and TRBJ2-5): KAGVTQTPRYLIKTRGQQVTLSCSPISGHRSVSWYQQTPGQGLQFLFEYFSETQRNKGNFPGRFSGRQFSNSRSEMNVSTLELGDSALYLCASTAGTTVKTQYFGPGTRLLVL.

CDR3 loop: CASSRGRNEKLFF. The CDR3 DNA sequence: TGTGCCAGCAGTAGGGGGCGCAATGAAAAACTGTTTTTT. The rearrangement uses TRBV6-6 and TRBJ1-4; 7 nucleotides match TRBD1. V lost 5 bases to trimming and J lost 5 bases; unmatched junction nucleotides: 2. This CDR3 spans 13 amino acids. Per the germline V gene, CDR1 is MNHNY and CDR2 is SVGAGI (reference sequence).

This clone was detected a few times. The rearrangement links TRBV7-2 to TRBJ2-6; D possibly corresponds to TRBD1 (6 bases). V shed 5 bases and J shed 4 bases, with 18 bases lying between them. In germline, CDR1 is SGHTA, CDR2 FQGNSA. The CDR3 consists of 17 residues. The CDR3: CASSKPNTGLGANVLTF. The DNA of the CDR3 is TGTGCCAGCAGCAAGCCCAATACAGGGTTGGGGGCCAACGTCCTGACTTTC.

This chain joins TRBV6-5 and TRBJ1-2; D is uncertain. The CDR3 loop spans 14 amino acids. Per germline, CDR1 MNHEY and CDR2 SVGAGI. V lost 9 bases, J lost 5 bases, and 19 bases lay in between. As DNA, the CDR3 is TGTGCCAGTTCTTTTGGGGAGGGTTCTTATGGCTACACCTTC. Translation gives CASSFGEGSYGYTF.

The chain couples TRBV11-1 to TRBJ1-4; 9 nucleotides match TRBD1. V dropped 5 bases and J dropped 11; count of bases not matched to a gene: 12. This CDR3 spans 15 amino acids. Germline CDR1 SGHAT, CDR2 FQDESV (reference sequence). CDR3 amino acids: CASSLSWDRESKLFF. CDR3 DNA: TGTGCCAGCAGCCTGTCGTGGGACAGGGAGTCGAAACTGTTTTTT.

This chain connects TRBV21-1 to TRBJ1-3; no check of the table's D call, TRBD1, against the DNA was made. TRBV21-1 is listed as a pseudogene. The CDR3 totals 17 residues. CDR3 in amino acids: CASSKAGAGGTGNTIYF. CDR3 coding DNA: TGTGCCAGCAGCAAAGCGGGGGCAGGGGGCACTGGAAACACCATATATTTT.

This clone was seen more than once but under ten times. The rearrangement joins TRBV9 to TRBJ1-1; D might be TRBD1 (5 bases). CDR1 is SGDLS, CDR2 YYNGEE, per germline. The CDR3 totals 14 residues. Trimming removed 5 bases from V and 1 base from J, with 12 bases in between. DNA for the CDR3: TGTGCCAGCAGGCCACAGGCAGCGAACACTGAAGCTTTCTTT. Its protein is CASRPQAANTEAFF.

This rearrangement joins TRBV6-6 to TRBJ2-2; D may be TRBD1 (6 bases). Per germline, CDR1 MNHNY and CDR2 SVGAGI (reference sequence). The V end was cut by 7 bases, the J end by 3 bases, with 12 bases between. The CDR3 loop spans 14 amino acids. CDR3 sequence reads: CASKGVADTGELFF. Here the CDR3 DNA reads TGTGCCAGCAAGGGGGTCGCAGACACCGGGGAGCTGTTTTTT.

The rearrangement links TRBV4-3 to TRBJ1-4; weak D call: TRBD1 (6 bases). The CDR3 extends over 15 amino acids. Germline lookup yields CDR1 LGHNA and CDR2 YSLEER. The germline V and J ends were trimmed by 0 bases and 7 bases, with 12 bases remaining between them. This chain's CDR3 is CASSQDAGAGEKLFF. Written as DNA, the CDR3 is TGCGCCAGCAGCCAAGACGCAGGGGCAGGTGAAAAACTGTTTTTT.

The genes are TRBV4-3 and TRBJ2-7; the D gene is possibly TRBD1 (5 bases). V lost 2 bases and J lost 2, with 16 bases in between. CDR3 size: 16 residues. CDR1 and CDR2 (germline): LGHNA, YSLEER. The CDR3 loop is CASSQSGQDRAYEQYF. As DNA, the CDR3 is TGCGCCAGCAGCCAATCAGGGCAGGACCGGGCCTACGAGCAGTACTTC.

This clone has only a few counts. V gene TRBV4-1 combines with J gene TRBJ1-5; D is possibly TRBD1 (5 bases). Germline values: CDR1 MGHRA, CDR2 YSYEKL. The CDR3 runs to 17 residues. V lost 3 bases and J lost 4, with 19 bases in between. CDR3 coding DNA: TGCGCCAGCAGCCAGGGACTTTGGCCTAAGGGGAATCAGCCCCAGCATTTT. Translated, it gives CASSQGLWPKGNQPQHF.

The chain carries TRBV4-2 and TRBJ1-3, with 7 bases aligning to TRBD1. CDR3 size: 15 residues. V dropped 0 bases and J dropped 1; count of bases not matched to a gene: 0. Germline V gene data show CDR1 as LGHNA and CDR2 as YNFKEQ. DNA for the CDR3: TGTGCCAGCAGCCAAGAACAGGGGTCTGGAAACACCATATATTTT. It specifies CASSQEQGSGNTIYF.

The chain links TRBV18 to TRBJ1-5; D gene ambiguous. V was trimmed by 1 base and J by 4 bases, leaving 11 bases between them. Germline V lookup: CDR1 KGHSH, CDR2 LQKENI. This CDR3 is built from 15 residues. CDR3 amino acids: CASSPQEVSNQPQHF. The CDR3 bases are TGTGCCAGCTCACCACAGGAGGTGAGTAATCAGCCCCAGCATTTT. The whole variable domain, remainder taken from reference TRBV18 and TRBJ1-5, is NAGVMQNPRHLVRRRGQEARLRCSPMKGHSHVYWYRQLPEEGLKFMVYLQKENIIDESGMPKERFSAEFPKEGPSILRIQQVVRGDSAAYFCASSPQEVSNQPQHFGDGTRLSIL.

The rearrangement links TRBV6-6 to TRBJ1-2, with 8 bases fitting TRBD1. Germline V CDR1 and CDR2: MNHNY, SVGAGI (reference sequence). J gave up 9 bases and V 7 bases, and 7 bases lay outside the gene matches. The CDR3 contains 12 residues. The chain's CDR3 is CASTQGGSRYTF. In nucleotides, the CDR3 is TGTGCCAGCACACAGGGGGGGTCCCGCTACACCTTC.

The CDR3 loop is CASTGQGYQPQHF. CDR3 in DNA: TGTGCCAGTACGGGACAGGGCTATCAGCCCCAGCATTTT. This rearrangement joins TRBV19 to TRBJ1-5; TRBD1 aligns across 9 bases. The CDR3 covers 13 residues. Germline V gives CDR1 LNHDA, CDR2 SQIVND (reference sequence). J was trimmed by 5 bases and V by 7 bases; bases with no gene match: 3.

As DNA, the CDR3 is TGTGCCAGCTCACCCTACACAGATACGCAGTATTTT. It is translated as CASSPYTDTQYF. The rearrangement links TRBV18 to TRBJ2-3; D unclear. With 3 bases removed from V and 2 bases from J, the gap between germline ends came to 3 bases. The CDR3 contains 12 residues. The germline V gene encodes CDR1 KGHSH and CDR2 LQKENI.

This clone was detected only a few times. The chain couples TRBV5-5 to TRBJ1-4; D unresolved. Germline lookup yields CDR1 SGHKS and CDR2 YYEKEE (reference sequence). CDR3 length equals 14 residues. Trimming took off 3 bases at V and 8 bases at J, with 14 bases between the two ends. CDR3 region: CASSSVLTWEKLFF. Here the CDR3 DNA reads TGTGCCAGCAGCTCAGTCCTTACGTGGGAAAAACTGTTTTTT. Looking up the rest from reference TRBV5-5 and TRBJ1-4 gives the full variable domain: DAGVTQSPTHLIKTRGQQVTLRCSPISGHKSVSWYQQVLGQGPQFIFQYYEKEERGRGNFPDRFSARQFPNYSSELNVNALLLGDSALYLCASSSVLTWEKLFFGSGTQLSVL.

The gene calls are TRBV18 and TRBJ2-3; no clear D gene. Trimming removed 0 bases from V and 5 bases from J, with 12 bases in between. Germline V CDR1 and CDR2: KGHSH, LQKENI. The CDR3 sequence is 15 residues long. CDR3: CASSPPIAVGDTQYF. CDR3 in DNA: TGTGCCAGCTCACCACCCATTGCCGTCGGAGATACGCAGTATTTT. Full variable domain (rest looked up from reference TRBV18 and TRBJ2-3): NAGVMQNPRHLVRRRGQEARLRCSPMKGHSHVYWYRQLPEEGLKFMVYLQKENIIDESGMPKERFSAEFPKEGPSILRIQQVVRGDSAAYFCASSPPIAVGDTQYFGPGTRLTVL.